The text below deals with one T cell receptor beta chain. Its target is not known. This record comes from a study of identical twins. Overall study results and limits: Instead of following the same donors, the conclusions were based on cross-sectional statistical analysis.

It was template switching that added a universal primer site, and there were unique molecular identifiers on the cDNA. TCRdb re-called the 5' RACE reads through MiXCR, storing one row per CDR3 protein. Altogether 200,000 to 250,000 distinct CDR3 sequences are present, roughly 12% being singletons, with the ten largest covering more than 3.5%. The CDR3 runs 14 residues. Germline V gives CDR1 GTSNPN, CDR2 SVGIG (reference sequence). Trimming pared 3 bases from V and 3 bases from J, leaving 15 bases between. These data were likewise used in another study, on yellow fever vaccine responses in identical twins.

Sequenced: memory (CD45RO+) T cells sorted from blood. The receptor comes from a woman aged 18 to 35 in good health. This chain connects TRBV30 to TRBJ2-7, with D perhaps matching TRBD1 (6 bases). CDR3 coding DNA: TGTGCCTGGAGCTCAGGGACACCATACTACGAGCAGTACTTC. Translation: CAWSSGTPYYEQYF. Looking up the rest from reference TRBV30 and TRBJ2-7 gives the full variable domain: SQTIHQWPATLVQPVGSPLSLECTVEGTSNPNLYWYRQAAGRGLQLLFYSVGIGQISSEVPQNLSASRPQDRQFILSSKKLLLSDSGFYLCAWSSGTPYYEQYFGPGTRLTVT.